This record concerns one TCR beta chain sequence. The sample is drawn from a study of OX40 agonist ivuxolimab in advanced cancers. V gave up 0 bases and J gave up 3 bases, with 10 bases separating them. Germline CDR1 is SGDLS and CDR2 is YYNGEE. The CDR3 runs to 15 residues. Clones were read by immunoSEQ multiplex PCR, and TCRdb kept only the in-frame ones, dropping some. Of 48,000 or so clones listed, approximately 91% are singletons. The J gene is TRBJ2-1, the V gene TRBV9; D is perhaps TRBD1 (6 bases). The material was CD4+ or CD8+ T cells sorted from blood, obtained in a trial of the OX40 agonist ivuxolimab. The TCR sequence derives from an adult with an advanced solid tumor such as melanoma, head and neck, liver or kidney cancer. This CDR3 is CASSVATGIYNEQFF. Written as DNA, the CDR3 is TGTGCCAGCAGCGTAGCAACAGGGATCTACAATGAGCAGTTCTTC.